Below, 17 T cell receptor beta chains from the same sample are listed, as sequenced in a study of a mutant IDH1 vaccine in newly diagnosed glioma. The assay was immunoSEQ multiplex PCR, and TCRdb's table has in-frame clones only and misses some. Of 50,000 or so clones listed, around 80% are singletons. No antigen has been identified for these receptors. Time point: week 5, during vaccination. A 20-mer mutant IDH1 peptide at 300 ug was injected subcutaneously with topical imiquimod. The source was PBMCs, collected from a glioma patient whose treatment included an IDH1 peptide vaccine. Source of these receptors: a woman aged 45-65 years with glioma.

The genes are TRBV9 and TRBJ2-5; 12 bases line up with TRBD2. In germline, CDR1 is SGDLS, CDR2 YYNGEE. The CDR3 runs 16 residues. Unmatched junction bases numbered 7, after V lost 3 bases and J lost 4 bases. The CDR3 DNA reads TGTGCCAGCAGCGATTCTAGCGGGGGGGCCGGAGAGACCCAGTACTTC. This codes for CASSDSSGGAGETQYF.

This clone was seen only once. CDR3 in DNA: TGCGCCAGCAGCTTGGCATGGGGGTTCGGAAACACCATATATTTT. It translates to CASSLAWGFGNTIYF. This chain connects TRBV5-1 to TRBJ1-3; TRBD1 might be the D (5 bases). The CDR3 loop spans 15 amino acids. The V end was cut by 0 bases, the J end by 4 bases, with 11 bases between. The V gene's germline CDR1 is SGHRS and CDR2 YFSETQ. The full variable domain, completed using reference TRBV5-1 and TRBJ1-3, is KAGVTQTPRYLIKTRGQQVTLSCSPISGHRSVSWYQQTPGQGLQFLFEYFSETQRNKGNFPGRFSGRQFSNSRSEMNVSTLELGDSALYLCASSLAWGFGNTIYFGEGSWLTVV.

The chain joins TRBV7-9 to TRBJ2-1, with a tentative D call TRBD2 (5 bases). This CDR3 comprises 11 residues. V lost 11 bases and J 8 bases, leaving 13 bases between the germline ends. The V gene's germline CDR1 is SEHNR and CDR2 FQNEAQ (reference sequence). This CDR3 is CAGGPRDEQFF. CDR3 coding DNA: TGTGCCGGAGGTCCGAGGGATGAGCAGTTCTTC.

This rearrangement joins TRBV10-3 to TRBJ1-1, with 9 nucleotides matching TRBD1. V dropped 3 bases and J dropped 4; count of bases not matched to a gene: 6. Germline CDR1 reads ENHRY; CDR2 reads SYGVKD. The CDR3 runs to 15 residues. CDR3 DNA sequence: TGTGCCATCAGTGAAGGGTCGACAGGGGGCACTGAAGCTTTCTTT. This translates into CAISEGSTGGTEAFF.

This chain uses TRBV5-6 with TRBJ2-5, with D tentatively TRBD1 (6 bases). The germline V gene encodes CDR1 SGHDT and CDR2 YYEEEE. The CDR3 is 14 amino acids. V was shortened by 3 bases and J by 2 bases, with 11 bases between the two germline ends. Here the CDR3 reads CASSSLDRQETQYF. CDR3 bases: TGTGCCAGCAGCTCCCTAGACAGGCAAGAGACCCAGTACTTC.

This chain joins TRBV6-4 and TRBJ2-3, with 7 bases aligning to TRBD2. Trimming removed 2 bases from V and 4 bases from J; junction bases left unmatched: 6. This CDR3 is built from 15 residues. The germline V gene has CDR1 MRHNA and CDR2 SNTAGT. CDR3 region: CASSDAGVGADTQYF. The CDR3 region has the DNA TGTGCCAGCAGTGACGCGGGGGTGGGGGCAGATACGCAGTATTTT.

J is TRBJ1-2 and V is TRBV5-5; no clear D gene. Germline V CDR1 and CDR2: SGHKS, YYEKEE (reference sequence). Trimming cost V 2 bases and J 0 bases, with 8 bases left between them. The CDR3 runs to 14 residues. Written as DNA, the CDR3 is TGTGCCAGCAGCTTTGTTCACCCTAACTATGGCTACACCTTC. Residues: CASSFVHPNYGYTF.

In DNA, the CDR3 is TGCAGCGTTGGGGGGAACCACTATGGCTACACCTTC. The encoded protein is CSVGGNHYGYTF. V usage is TRBV29-1 and J usage is TRBJ1-2, with D possibly matching TRBD1 (5 bases). Germline V gives CDR1 SQVTM, CDR2 ANQGSEA. V lost 4 bases and J 3 bases, leaving 9 bases between the germline ends. The CDR3 loop spans 12 amino acids.

This clone was recorded a few times. The gene calls are TRBV15 and TRBJ1-6, with D possibly being TRBD1 (5 bases). The CDR3 is made up of 15 amino acids. CDR1 LNHNV and CDR2 YYDKDF come from the germline V gene (reference sequence). Trimming took 6 bases from V and 9 from J, leaving 18 bases between them. The CDR3 DNA sequence: TGTGCCACCAGGGGGGATCGGACTGGGGGTTCACCCCTCCACTTT. Protein: CATRGDRTGGSPLHF. The variable domain in full, with the rest retrieved from reference TRBV15 and TRBJ1-6, is DAMVIQNPRYQVTQFGKPVTLSCSQTLNHNVMYWYQQKSSQAPKLLFHYYDKDFNNEADTPDNFQSRRPNTSFCFLDIRSPGLGDTAMYLCATRGDRTGGSPLHFGNGTRLTVT.

V is TRBV4-2 and J is TRBJ2-1, with 8 bases matching TRBD2. The CDR3 extends over 18 amino acids. Losses at the gene ends were 0 bases for V and 10 bases for J; bases not matched to a gene: 17. Germline CDR1 LGHNA, CDR2 YNFKEQ. The CDR3: CASSQDLSGGLSAEEQFF. The CDR3 DNA sequence: TGTGCCAGCAGCCAAGATCTGAGCGGGGGCCTTTCAGCGGAAGAGCAGTTCTTC.

This CDR3 reads CASSWAPGHPNYGYTF. DNA of the CDR3: TGCGCCAGCAGCTGGGCGCCGGGACACCCTAACTATGGCTACACCTTC. The chain carries TRBV5-1 and TRBJ1-2, with a possible D match to TRBD1 (6 bases). V was trimmed by 3 bases and J by 0 bases, leaving 15 bases between them. CDR3 length: 16 residues. Looked up from germline, CDR1 is SGHRS and CDR2 is YFSETQ.

The chain combines TRBV11-2 with TRBJ2-7; D unclear. Trimming shortened V by 5 bases and J by 4 bases, and 15 bases separated the two germline ends. In germline, CDR1 is SGHAT, CDR2 FQNNGV. This CDR3 is 14 amino acids long. CDR3 protein: CASSPTPGPYEQYF. CDR3 sequence (DNA): TGTGCCAGCAGCCCCACCCCCGGCCCATACGAGCAGTACTTC.

Only one count was recorded for this clone. The rearrangement joins TRBV18 to TRBJ2-1; possibly TRBD1 or TRBD2 for D (6 bases each). This CDR3 contains 15 residues. The germline V gene has CDR1 KGHSH and CDR2 LQKENI. Trimming took off 5 bases at V and 6 bases at J, with 17 bases between the two ends. In DNA form, the CDR3 reads TGTGCCAGCTCATCGGGGGCCGGCAATCGCAATGAGCAGTTCTTC. Amino acid sequence: CASSSGAGNRNEQFF. The variable domain in full, completed from reference TRBV18 and TRBJ2-1, reads NAGVMQNPRHLVRRRGQEARLRCSPMKGHSHVYWYRQLPEEGLKFMVYLQKENIIDESGMPKERFSAEFPKEGPSILRIQQVVRGDSAAYFCASSSGAGNRNEQFFGPGTRLTVL.

V and J are TRBV5-1 and TRBJ1-1, with D possibly TRBD1 on 5 matching bases. Germline V CDR1 and CDR2: SGHRS, YFSETQ. The CDR3 is 15 residues long. V lost 5 bases to trimming and J lost 4 bases, with 18 bases between them. The CDR3 is CASSFDPGLGTEAFF. In DNA form, the CDR3 reads TGCGCCAGCAGTTTTGATCCAGGGTTGGGCACTGAAGCTTTCTTT.

The chain is built from TRBV15 and TRBJ1-2; tentative D call: TRBD1 (6 bases). V lost 0 bases, J lost 7 bases, and 24 bases lay in between. Germline loops: CDR1 LNHNV, CDR2 YYDKDF (reference sequence). The CDR3 runs to 18 residues. The CDR3 DNA follows: TGTGCCACCAGCAGAGATAGTAAAAGGGGAACAGGGTGGACTGGCTACACCTTC. It is translated as CATSRDSKRGTGWTGYTF.

This chain connects TRBV4-3 to TRBJ2-7; D possibly uses TRBD1 or TRBD2 (5 bases each). V was clipped by 1 base and J by 4 bases, with 17 bases between them. Germline V lookup: CDR1 LGHNA, CDR2 YSLEER. The CDR3 is 16 amino acids. Here the CDR3 DNA reads TGCGCCAGCAGCCAAGGCCCCGGGGCAGGGAAATACGAGCAGTACTTC. This codes for CASSQGPGAGKYEQYF.

This rearrangement joins TRBV4-1 to TRBJ2-3; tentative D call: TRBD1 (7 bases). Germline assignment: CDR1 MGHRA and CDR2 YSYEKL. This CDR3 contains 15 residues. The V gene lost 2 bases and the J gene lost 10 bases, with 19 bases spanning the gap. The CDR3, as DNA: TGCGCCAGCAGCCAAAAGGGGGCCGGGGCGGGGTCGCAGTATTTT. Encoded protein: CASSQKGAGAGSQYF.